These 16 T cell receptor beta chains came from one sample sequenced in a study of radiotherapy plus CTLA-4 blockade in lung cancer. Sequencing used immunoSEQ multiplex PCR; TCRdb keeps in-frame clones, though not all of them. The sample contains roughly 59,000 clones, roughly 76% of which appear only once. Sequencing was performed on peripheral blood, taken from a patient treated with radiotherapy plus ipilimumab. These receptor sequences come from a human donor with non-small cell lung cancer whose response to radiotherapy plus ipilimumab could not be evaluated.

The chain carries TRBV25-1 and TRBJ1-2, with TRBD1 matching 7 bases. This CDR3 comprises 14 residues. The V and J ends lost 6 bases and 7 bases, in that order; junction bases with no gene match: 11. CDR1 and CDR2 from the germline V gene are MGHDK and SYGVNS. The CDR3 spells CASSPGVQGGGYTF. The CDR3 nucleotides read TGTGCCAGCAGCCCCGGAGTCCAGGGGGGTGGCTACACCTTC.

CDR3 nucleotide sequence: TGTGCCAGCTCACTGACCCAGGGTTTCTACGAGCAGTACTTC. This translates into CASSLTQGFYEQYF. The chain employs TRBV18 and TRBJ2-7, with TRBD1 as a possible D gene (5 bases). V was pared by 4 bases and J by 3 bases, with 13 bases between. The CDR3 is 14 amino acids. The germline V gene encodes CDR1 KGHSH and CDR2 LQKENI.

CDR3 residues: CASSNVFRAGGSGNTIYF. Here the CDR3 DNA reads TGTGCCAGCAGCAACGTGTTCCGCGCGGGAGGCTCTGGAAACACCATATATTTT. This rearrangement joins TRBV5-6 to TRBJ1-3; D is unresolved. The germline V and J ends were trimmed by 4 bases and 0 bases, with 20 bases remaining between them. The CDR3 is made up of 18 amino acids. In germline, CDR1 is SGHDT, CDR2 YYEEEE.

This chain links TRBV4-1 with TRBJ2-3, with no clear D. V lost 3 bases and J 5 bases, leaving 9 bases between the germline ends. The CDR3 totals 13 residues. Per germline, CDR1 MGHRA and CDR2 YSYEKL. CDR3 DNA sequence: TGCGCCAGCAGCCAGTTATCGGGAGATACGCAGTATTTT. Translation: CASSQLSGDTQYF.

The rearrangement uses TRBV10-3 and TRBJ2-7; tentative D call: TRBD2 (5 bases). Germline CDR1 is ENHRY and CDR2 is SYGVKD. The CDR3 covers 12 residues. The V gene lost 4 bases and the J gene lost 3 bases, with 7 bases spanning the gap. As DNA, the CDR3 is TGTGCCATCAGTGGGGGAGACTACGAGCAGTACTTC. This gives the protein CAISGGDYEQYF.

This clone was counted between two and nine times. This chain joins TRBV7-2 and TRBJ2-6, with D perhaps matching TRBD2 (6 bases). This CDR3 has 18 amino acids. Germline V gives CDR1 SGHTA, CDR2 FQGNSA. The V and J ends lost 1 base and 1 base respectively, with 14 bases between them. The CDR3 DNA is TGTGCCAGCAGCTTAGTTGGGGGGTACAGATCTGGGGCCAACGTCCTGACTTTC. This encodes CASSLVGGYRSGANVLTF.

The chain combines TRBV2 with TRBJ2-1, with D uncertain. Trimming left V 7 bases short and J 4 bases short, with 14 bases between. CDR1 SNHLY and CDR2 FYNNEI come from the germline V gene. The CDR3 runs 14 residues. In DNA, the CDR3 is TGTGCCAGCACCACGAGCCTCTTTTACAATGAGCAGTTCTTC. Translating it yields CASTTSLFYNEQFF.

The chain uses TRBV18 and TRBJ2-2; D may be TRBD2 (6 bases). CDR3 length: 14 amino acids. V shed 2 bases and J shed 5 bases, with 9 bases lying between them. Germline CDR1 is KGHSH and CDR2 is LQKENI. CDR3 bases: TGTGCCAGCTCACCAAGGGAGGCGACCGGGGAGCTGTTTTTT. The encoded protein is CASSPREATGELFF.

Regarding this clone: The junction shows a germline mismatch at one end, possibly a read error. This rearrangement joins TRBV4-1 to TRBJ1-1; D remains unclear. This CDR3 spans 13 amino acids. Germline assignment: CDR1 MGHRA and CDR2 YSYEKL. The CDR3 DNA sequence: TGTGCCAGCAGTCCGGGAATGAACACTGAAGCTTTCTTT. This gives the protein CASSPGMNTEAFF.

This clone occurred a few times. The CDR3: CASSEKGYRVYGYTF. The CDR3 coding sequence is TGTGCCAGCAGTGAAAAGGGGTACAGGGTCTATGGCTACACCTTC. V and J are TRBV6-1 and TRBJ1-2; tentatively, D is TRBD1 (6 bases). Per germline, CDR1 MNHNS and CDR2 SASEGT. The ends were cut back, 2 bases at V and 4 bases at J, with 14 bases in the middle. CDR3 length: 15 residues.

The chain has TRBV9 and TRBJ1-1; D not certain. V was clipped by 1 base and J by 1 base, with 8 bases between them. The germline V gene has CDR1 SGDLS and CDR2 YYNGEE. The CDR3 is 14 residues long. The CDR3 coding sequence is TGTGCCAGCAGCGTACTGGCATCGAACACTGAAGCTTTCTTT. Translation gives CASSVLASNTEAFF.

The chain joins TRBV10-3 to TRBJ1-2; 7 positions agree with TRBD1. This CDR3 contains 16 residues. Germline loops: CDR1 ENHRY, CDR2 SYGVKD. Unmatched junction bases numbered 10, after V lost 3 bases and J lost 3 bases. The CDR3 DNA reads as TGTGCCATCAGTGATGTGGGGCAAGGGACAGACTATGGCTACACCTTC. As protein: CAISDVGQGTDYGYTF.

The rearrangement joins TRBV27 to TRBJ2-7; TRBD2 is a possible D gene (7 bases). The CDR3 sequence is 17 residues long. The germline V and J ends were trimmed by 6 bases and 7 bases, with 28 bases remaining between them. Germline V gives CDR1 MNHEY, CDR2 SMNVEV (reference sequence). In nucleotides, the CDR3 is TGTGCCAGCAGCCGAGGGGGGGCAGGGAAGCATTCTTTGGAGCAGTACTTC. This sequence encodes CASSRGGAGKHSLEQYF.

The DNA for the CDR3 is TGTGCCAGCAGTCCCCCAGGGGAGGGCCAAGAGACCCAGTACTTC. This translates into CASSPPGEGQETQYF. The J gene is TRBJ2-5, the V gene TRBV28, with D maybe TRBD2 (7 bases). The CDR3 runs 15 residues. The germline CDR1 and CDR2 sequences are MDHEN and SYDVKM. The germline V and J ends were trimmed by 5 bases and 1 base, with 14 bases remaining between them.

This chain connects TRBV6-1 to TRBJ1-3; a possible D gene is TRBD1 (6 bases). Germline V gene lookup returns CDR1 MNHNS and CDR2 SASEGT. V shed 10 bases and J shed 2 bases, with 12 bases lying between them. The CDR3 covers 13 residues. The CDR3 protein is CATTNRAGNTIYF. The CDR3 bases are TGTGCCACCACCAACAGGGCTGGAAACACCATATATTTT.

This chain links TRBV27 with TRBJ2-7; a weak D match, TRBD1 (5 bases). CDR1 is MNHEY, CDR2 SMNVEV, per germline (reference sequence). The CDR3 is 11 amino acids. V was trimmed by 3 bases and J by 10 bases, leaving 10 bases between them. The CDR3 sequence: CASSLSGHQYF. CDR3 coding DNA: TGTGCCAGCAGTTTGTCCGGACACCAGTACTTC.